Each of the 30 T cell receptor beta chains below was sequenced from the same sample in a study of blood T cell repertoires in COVID-19. Data came from immunoSEQ multiplex PCR; TCRdb stores just in-frame clones and leaves some out. Of roughly 80,000 clones in the sample, 80% to 90% were seen once. The sequencing sample was made of peripheral blood. These receptors came from an elderly woman with acute or convalescent COVID-19.

The chain is built from TRBV12-3 or TRBV12-4 and TRBJ1-1; tentatively, D is TRBD1 (5 bases). V was trimmed by 4 bases and J by 5 bases, leaving 11 bases between them. This CDR3 contains 13 residues. As DNA, the CDR3 is TGTGCCAGCAGTTCGACAGATTTAACTGAAGCTTTCTTT. This sequence encodes CASSSTDLTEAFF.

The chain carries TRBV7-8 and TRBJ2-3, with 9 bases lining up with TRBD2. The CDR3 is 15 residues long. CDR1 is SGHVS and CDR2 is FQNEAQ in the germline V gene. V was pared by 7 bases and J by 4 bases, with 9 bases of the junction left unmatched. CDR3 in DNA: TGTGCCAGCACCCTGGCGGGGGGGCCCTCAGATACGCAGTATTTT. Its translation is CASTLAGGPSDTQYF.

The chain employs TRBV11-2 and TRBJ2-7; 8 bases match TRBD2. The CDR3 extends over 16 amino acids. Looked up from germline, CDR1 is SGHAT and CDR2 is FQNNGV. V was clipped by 5 bases and J by 3 bases; unmatched bases: 12. The DNA for the CDR3 is TGTGCCAGCAGCCCCGGGGGGGTAGTTTGGGACTACGAGCAGTACTTC. Its protein product is CASSPGGVVWDYEQYF.

The genes are TRBV19 and TRBJ2-2; a possible D gene is TRBD1 (6 bases). Germline loops: CDR1 LNHDA, CDR2 SQIVND (reference sequence). V gave up 8 bases and J gave up 5 bases, with 15 bases separating them. The CDR3 extends over 14 amino acids. This CDR3 reads CASQSGTRTGELFF. In nucleotides, the CDR3 is TGTGCCAGTCAATCCGGGACAAGGACCGGGGAGCTGTTTTTT.

The CDR3 is CASSLDMRQGAGGYTF. CDR3 sequence (DNA): TGTGCCAGCAGCTTAGATATGAGACAGGGGGCAGGAGGCTACACCTTC. The V gene is TRBV11-2, the J gene TRBJ1-2, with 10 bases identical to TRBD1. The CDR3 loop spans 16 amino acids. Trimming took 0 bases from V and 8 from J; bases not matched to a gene: 9. The germline V gene has CDR1 SGHAT and CDR2 FQNNGV.

The chain couples TRBV9 to TRBJ2-7; possible D gene TRBD2, 7 bases. Germline V CDR1 and CDR2: SGDLS, YYNGEE. CDR3 size: 16 residues. V gave up 0 bases and J gave up 6 bases, with 19 bases separating them. The chain's CDR3 is CASSVAPGVRGGEQYF. As DNA, the CDR3 is TGTGCCAGCAGCGTAGCCCCAGGGGTTAGGGGGGGCGAGCAGTACTTC.

This clone was recorded only once. The chain carries TRBV24-1 and TRBJ1-1; 10 nucleotides align to TRBD1. V lost 3 bases and J lost 6; bases outside the gene matches: 3. In germline, CDR1 is KGHDR, CDR2 SFDVKD. This CDR3 is 14 amino acids long. The CDR3 sequence is CATSDDRGLSEAFF. DNA of the CDR3: TGTGCCACCAGTGATGACAGGGGGCTGTCTGAAGCTTTCTTT.

The gene calls are TRBV27 and TRBJ2-7; 8 nucleotides match TRBD2. With V trimmed by 3 bases and J by 5 bases, 3 bases remained unmatched. The CDR3 totals 13 residues. The germline V gene has CDR1 MNHEY and CDR2 SMNVEV (reference sequence). CDR3 residues: CASSFRGGNEQYF. The DNA for the CDR3 is TGTGCCAGCAGTTTCCGGGGGGGGAACGAGCAGTACTTC.

This clone was observed once. The chain has TRBV6-2 or TRBV6-3 and TRBJ2-3, with 10 bases lining up with TRBD2. V dropped 5 bases and J dropped 4; count of bases not matched to a gene: 9. The germline V gene has CDR1 MNHEY and CDR2 SVGEGT. This CDR3 region has 16 residues. CDR3 sequence: CASSPQSLAGPDTQYF. The CDR3 DNA sequence: TGTGCCAGCAGTCCGCAGTCACTAGCGGGGCCAGATACGCAGTATTTT.

The chain is built from TRBV2 and TRBJ2-3; D gene unclear. CDR3 length: 16 residues. In germline, CDR1 is SNHLY, CDR2 FYNNEI. The V end was cut by 8 bases, the J end by 2 bases, with 20 bases between. The CDR3 region is CASLEHAIYSTDTQYF. Written as DNA, the CDR3 is TGTGCCAGCCTGGAGCATGCGATCTACTCCACAGATACGCAGTATTTT.

V is TRBV30 and J is TRBJ2-3, with 13 bases identical to TRBD2. The V gene's germline CDR1 is GTSNPN and CDR2 SVGIG (reference sequence). CDR3 length equals 15 residues. J was trimmed by 4 bases and V by 5 bases; bases with no gene match: 6. The CDR3 DNA follows: TGTGCCTGGGAGGGACTAGCGGGACTTGCAGATACGCAGTATTTT. Translating gives CAWEGLAGLADTQYF.

This chain uses TRBV19 with TRBJ1-5; 7 positions match TRBD1. Trimming took 2 bases from V and 0 from J; bases not matched to a gene: 1. Germline loops: CDR1 LNHDA, CDR2 SQIVND (reference sequence). There are 15 residues in the CDR3. The CDR3 nucleotides read TGTGCCAGTAGTATATCAGGGGGTAGCAATCAGCCCCAGCATTTT. Translating it yields CASSISGGSNQPQHF.

V is TRBV7-2 and J is TRBJ1-1; D might be TRBD1 (6 bases). Trimming removed 2 bases at V and 4 bases at J, with 11 bases between. This CDR3 has 14 amino acids. CDR1 and CDR2 (germline): SGHTA, FQGNSA. CDR3 amino acids: CASSLLQGSTEAFF. Written as DNA, the CDR3 is TGTGCCAGCAGCTTACTGCAGGGGAGCACTGAAGCTTTCTTT.

This sequence joins TRBV7-2 and TRBJ1-5, with TRBD1 as a possible D gene (5 bases). Germline CDR1 SGHTA, CDR2 FQGNSA. Trimming took 3 bases from V and 0 from J, leaving 12 bases between them. This CDR3 region has 16 residues. The CDR3 region has the DNA TGTGCCAGCAGCTTGGCGGGGCCGAATAGCAATCAGCCCCAGCATTTT. Its translation: CASSLAGPNSNQPQHF. The full variable domain, in which reference TRBV7-2 and TRBJ1-5 provide the parts outside the CDR3, is GAGVSQSPSNKVTEKGKDVELRCDPISGHTALYWYRQSLGQGLEFLIYFQGNSAPDKSGLPSDRFSAERTGGSVSTLTIQRTQQEDSAVYLCASSLAGPNSNQPQHFGDGTRLSIL.

This clone was seen just once. The chain combines TRBV2 with TRBJ2-1; tentative D call: TRBD1 (6 bases). The V gene lost 10 bases and the J gene lost 8 bases, with 18 bases spanning the gap. The CDR3 has 13 residues. Germline loops: CDR1 SNHLY, CDR2 FYNNEI. CDR3 in DNA: TGTGCCACCCTCAGGCAGCCAGGGGATGAGCAGTTCTTC. Translated: CATLRQPGDEQFF.

The chain carries TRBV7-8 and TRBJ2-3; TRBD2 matches 7 bases. This CDR3 has 15 amino acids. Per the germline V gene, CDR1 is SGHVS and CDR2 is FQNEAQ. Trimming took 4 bases from V and 1 from J; bases not matched to a gene: 5. CDR3 amino acids: CASSSFGLGTDTQYF. The CDR3 coding sequence is TGTGCCAGCAGCTCATTCGGACTAGGCACAGATACGCAGTATTTT.

The V gene is TRBV6-5, the J gene TRBJ1-5, with a tentative D call TRBD1 (5 bases). V was clipped by 2 bases and J by 8 bases, with 13 bases between them. CDR3 size: 14 residues. CDR1 and CDR2 (germline): MNHEY, SVGAGI. Here the CDR3 DNA reads TGTGCCAGCAGTTACGGCAGGGAAGTCGAGCCCCAGCATTTT. It is translated as CASSYGREVEPQHF.

The chain links TRBV27 to TRBJ1-1; no reliable D call. Trimming stripped 2 bases from V and 1 base from J, with 5 bases between. The CDR3 loop spans 13 amino acids. CDR1 and CDR2 (germline): MNHEY, SMNVEV (reference sequence). CDR3 DNA: TGTGCCAGCAGTTTAGGGCAGAACACTGAAGCTTTCTTT. Its translation: CASSLGQNTEAFF.

This rearrangement joins TRBV7-3 to TRBJ1-1; perhaps TRBD1 as D (6 bases). The CDR3 spans 13 residues. V was trimmed by 5 bases and J by 1 base, leaving 8 bases between them. Germline CDR1 and CDR2: SGHTA and FQGTGA. CDR3 DNA: TGTGCCAGCAGCCAGGGACAGAACACTGAAGCTTTCTTT. This gives the protein CASSQGQNTEAFF. Looking up the rest from reference TRBV7-3 and TRBJ1-1 gives the full variable domain: GAGVSQTPSNKVTEKGKYVELRCDPISGHTALYWYRQSLGQGPEFLIYFQGTGAADDSGLPNDRFFAVRPEGSVSTLKIQRTERGDSAVYLCASSQGQNTEAFFGQGTRLTVV.

The chain carries TRBV19 and TRBJ1-2; a weak D match, TRBD1 (5 bases). With 3 bases removed from V and 8 bases from J, the gap between germline ends came to 16 bases. CDR1 is LNHDA and CDR2 is SQIVND in the germline V gene (reference sequence). The CDR3 runs 14 residues. CDR3 protein: CASSMAGEFWGYTF. The CDR3 DNA reads as TGTGCCAGTAGTATGGCGGGGGAGTTTTGGGGCTACACCTTC.

The V gene is TRBV19, the J gene TRBJ1-2; perhaps TRBD1 as D (6 bases). Germline V gene data show CDR1 as LNHDA and CDR2 as SQIVND (reference sequence). The CDR3 covers 15 residues. With 1 base removed from V and 3 bases from J, the gap between germline ends came to 12 bases. The CDR3 DNA reads as TGTGCCAGTAGTATAGGGTCGGCAGGGGACTATGGCTACACCTTC. Its protein product is CASSIGSAGDYGYTF.

CDR3 region: CSGTQASKAFF. Written as DNA, the CDR3 is TGCAGTGGTACGCAGGCCAGCAAAGCTTTCTTT. The chain has TRBV20-1 and TRBJ1-1; no firm D call. Germline V lookup: CDR1 DFQATT, CDR2 SNEGSKA (reference sequence). Trimming took off 7 bases at V and 9 bases at J, with 15 bases between the two ends. CDR3 length equals 11 residues.

The chain couples TRBV4-2 to TRBJ2-3, with a tentative D call TRBD1 (7 bases). Germline V gene sequence: CDR1 LGHNA, CDR2 YNFKEQ. The CDR3 loop spans 16 amino acids. The V end was cut by 1 base, the J end by 2 bases, with 13 bases between. The chain's CDR3 is CASSQGGGTDTDTQYF. The DNA for the CDR3 is TGTGCCAGCAGCCAAGGAGGCGGGACAGACACAGATACGCAGTATTTT.

The gene calls are TRBV6-1 and TRBJ1-1, with 10 nucleotides matching TRBD1. The trim removed 4 bases at V and 4 bases at J, leaving 15 bases unmatched. CDR1 and CDR2 (germline): MNHNS, SASEGT. CDR3 length: 18 amino acids. CDR3 loop: CASSVPGTGVGPITEAFF. In DNA, the CDR3 is TGTGCCAGCAGTGTCCCAGGGACAGGGGTAGGTCCCATCACTGAAGCTTTCTTT.

The J gene is TRBJ1-2, the V gene TRBV29-1; maybe TRBD1 (5 bases). The V end was cut by 4 bases, the J end by 7 bases, with 16 bases between. The germline CDR1 and CDR2 sequences are SQVTM and ANQGSEA. The CDR3 totals 13 residues. The chain's CDR3 is CSVVIWGALGYTF. For the CDR3, the DNA is TGCAGCGTTGTTATCTGGGGCGCGCTTGGCTACACCTTC.

This chain joins TRBV4-1 and TRBJ2-3; 13 bases agree with TRBD2. The CDR3 covers 18 residues. Germline-derived CDR1 and CDR2 are MGHRA and YSYEKL. Trimming took 1 base from V and 5 from J; bases not matched to a gene: 9. The CDR3 protein is CASSQGTSGSHSVDTQYF. CDR3 DNA sequence: TGCGCCAGCAGCCAAGGGACTAGCGGGAGCCATAGCGTAGATACGCAGTATTTT.

The genes are TRBV3-1 (or the pseudogene TRBV3-2) and TRBJ2-7; 7 nucleotides agree with TRBD2. CDR3 length: 17 amino acids. V shed 1 base, J shed 6 bases, and the junction held 15 bases outside the gene matches. CDR1 LGHDT and CDR2 YNNKEL come from the germline V gene (reference sequence). CDR3: CASSQGLLGGSLGEQYF. The CDR3 region has the DNA TGTGCCAGCAGCCAAGGGCTGCTAGGCGGGAGCTTGGGCGAGCAGTACTTC.

The CDR3 sequence is CASSEDISYEQYF. The CDR3, as DNA: TGTGCCAGCAGTGAGGACATTTCCTACGAGCAGTACTTC. The chain has TRBV7-3 and TRBJ2-7, with D tentatively TRBD1 (5 bases). The V end lost 6 bases, the J end lost 1 base, and 10 bases lay between the germline ends. The CDR3 consists of 13 residues. The V gene's germline CDR1 is SGHTA and CDR2 FQGTGA.

This sequence joins TRBV3-1 (or the pseudogene TRBV3-2) and TRBJ2-1; 8 nucleotides agree with TRBD2. CDR3 length: 16 residues. Germline assignment: CDR1 LGHDT and CDR2 YNNKEL (reference sequence). J was trimmed by 8 bases and V by 0 bases; bases with no gene match: 9. This CDR3 reads CASSQDKAGGGDEQFF. CDR3 DNA sequence: TGTGCCAGCAGCCAAGATAAGGCGGGGGGTGGAGATGAGCAGTTCTTC.

This chain connects TRBV7-9 to TRBJ1-1; D remains ambiguous. The CDR3 extends over 16 amino acids. Germline loops: CDR1 SEHNR, CDR2 FQNEAQ (reference sequence). With 5 bases removed from V and 4 bases from J, the gap between germline ends came to 20 bases. The CDR3 DNA is TGTGCCAGCAGCCAAGCGGTCGGTCCAGCGGCCACTGAAGCTTTCTTT. This gives the protein CASSQAVGPAATEAFF.